The 31 T cell receptor beta chains below all came from one sample that was sequenced in a study of cytomegalovirus exposure and HLA in healthy donors (dated by TCRdb to about 2017). Libraries came from the immunoSEQ multiplex PCR assay. Held by TCRdb, this immuneACCESS table contains in-frame sequences only and omits some clones. Under half of the omission traces to an unresolved V gene where checked; the cause of the rest is unknown. Here the sample has some 310,000 clones; roughly 88% occur a single time. The ten largest clonotypes hold roughly 0.88% of the sample. The sample consisted of PBMCs. Receptor source: a man aged 25-45 years in good health and CMV-seronegative.

The chain employs TRBV4-3 and TRBJ1-1; weak D call: TRBD1 (5 bases). Germline values: CDR1 LGHNA, CDR2 YSLEER. The CDR3 consists of 13 residues. Between the trimmed V and J ends, which lost 1 base and 4 bases, there was a span of 7 bases. The CDR3 sequence is CASSQAQGTEAFF. DNA of the CDR3: TGCGCCAGCAGCCAAGCCCAGGGCACTGAAGCTTTCTTT.

The chain recombines TRBV4-1 with TRBJ2-7; no clear D gene. The CDR3 has 14 amino acids. V lost 3 bases to trimming and J lost 2 bases, with 11 bases between them. Per the germline V gene, CDR1 is MGHRA and CDR2 is YSYEKL. CDR3 in amino acids: CASSHPDGAYEQYF. The CDR3 nucleotides are TGCGCCAGCAGCCATCCCGACGGAGCCTACGAGCAGTACTTC.

The chain is built from TRBV7-8 and TRBJ2-7; a possible D gene is TRBD2 (7 bases). The CDR3 extends over 12 amino acids. Germline assignment: CDR1 SGHVS and CDR2 FQNEAQ. The V gene lost 5 bases and the J gene lost 6 bases, with 11 bases spanning the gap. CDR3 DNA sequence: TGTGCCAGCAGCCTAGGGGGGGGCGAGCAGTACTTC. This sequence encodes CASSLGGGEQYF.

The V call is TRBV5-5, the J call TRBJ1-1; 9 nucleotides line up with TRBD1. The CDR3 loop spans 16 amino acids. V dropped 0 bases and J dropped 4; count of bases not matched to a gene: 7. Germline V lookup: CDR1 SGHKS, CDR2 YYEKEE (reference sequence). CDR3 DNA sequence: TGTGCCAGCAGCTTGGGGGACAGGGCTCCGGGCACTGAAGCTTTCTTT. This sequence encodes CASSLGDRAPGTEAFF.

This sequence joins TRBV5-6 and TRBJ1-2, with 10 positions matching TRBD1. Germline CDR1 SGHDT, CDR2 YYEEEE. With 3 bases clipped from V and 4 bases from J, the junction kept 6 bases outside the gene matches. The CDR3 length is 15 residues. The CDR3 loop reads CASSSRDRGIYGYTF. In DNA form, the CDR3 reads TGTGCCAGCAGCTCCCGGGACAGGGGAATCTATGGCTACACCTTC. The whole variable domain, filled in from reference TRBV5-6 and TRBJ1-2, reads DAGVTQSPTHLIKTRGQQVTLRCSPKSGHDTVSWYQQALGQGPQFIFQYYEEEERQRGNFPDRFSGHQFPNYSSELNVNALLLGDSALYLCASSSRDRGIYGYTFGSGTRLTVV.

The chain employs TRBV10-2 and TRBJ1-1; TRBD1 is a possible D gene (6 bases). V lost 7 bases, J lost 3 bases, and 15 bases lay in between. The CDR3 contains 14 residues. Germline assignment: CDR1 WSHSY and CDR2 SAAADI. The CDR3 here is CASTRTVLDTEAFF. The CDR3 nucleotides are TGCGCCAGCACCCGGACAGTGTTGGACACTGAAGCTTTCTTT.

This chain connects TRBV27 to TRBJ2-7; 8 nucleotides match TRBD1. Germline V gene data show CDR1 as MNHEY and CDR2 as SMNVEV (reference sequence). The J segment lost 0 bases and the V segment lost 5 bases, leaving 9 bases of the junction unmatched. This CDR3 comprises 16 residues. In DNA form, the CDR3 reads TGTGCCAGCAGTCCAACCGGACAGGGCCGCTCCTACGAGCAGTACTTC. Encoded protein: CASSPTGQGRSYEQYF.

This chain connects TRBV11-2 to TRBJ2-5, with 15 bases matching TRBD2. The CDR3 spans 16 residues. The V and J ends lost 5 bases and 7 bases, in that order; junction bases with no gene match: 8. The germline V gene encodes CDR1 SGHAT and CDR2 FQNNGV. CDR3 DNA: TGTGCCAGCAGCCTCGGACTAGCGGGGGGGCCGGTGACCCAGTACTTC. Amino acid sequence: CASSLGLAGGPVTQYF. The whole variable domain, remainder taken from reference TRBV11-2 and TRBJ2-5, is EAGVAQSPRYKIIEKRQSVAFWCNPISGHATLYWYQQILGQGPKLLIQFQNNGVVDDSQLPKDRFSAERLKGVDSTLKIQPAKLEDSAVYLCASSLGLAGGPVTQYFGPGTRLLVL.

The V call is TRBV30, the J call TRBJ2-5; 7 bases align to TRBD2. The V and J ends lost 2 bases and 0 bases, in that order; junction bases with no gene match: 6. This CDR3 is 15 amino acids long. Germline CDR1 is GTSNPN and CDR2 is SVGIG (reference sequence). The CDR3 sequence: CAWSSAGVYQETQYF. In nucleotides, the CDR3 is TGTGCCTGGAGTTCGGCGGGGGTGTACCAAGAGACCCAGTACTTC.

This clone was recorded a few times. The V call is TRBV19, the J call TRBJ1-5, with D unresolved. This CDR3 comprises 16 residues. V lost 5 bases and J 0 bases, leaving 14 bases between the germline ends. Germline V gene data show CDR1 as LNHDA and CDR2 as SQIVND (reference sequence). The CDR3 reads CASSPTTRNSNQPQHF. CDR3 DNA sequence: TGTGCCAGTAGTCCTACGACACGGAATAGCAATCAGCCCCAGCATTTT.

The chain is built from TRBV19 and TRBJ1-2; no firm D call. This CDR3 comprises 14 residues. V lost 5 bases to trimming and J lost 6 bases, with 16 bases between them. The germline V gene encodes CDR1 LNHDA and CDR2 SQIVND (reference sequence). The CDR3 protein is CASSPGRRGNGYTF. The CDR3 nucleotides are TGTGCCAGTAGTCCCGGCAGGAGAGGGAATGGCTACACCTTC.

The V and J genes are TRBV5-6 and TRBJ2-4; perhaps TRBD1 as D (5 bases). The CDR3 extends over 14 amino acids. V shed 0 bases and J shed 4 bases, with 8 bases lying between them. CDR1 and CDR2 (germline): SGHDT, YYEEEE. The DNA for the CDR3 is TGTGCCAGCAGCTTGGGACAGCAGAAAAACATTCAGTACTTC. Encoded protein: CASSLGQQKNIQYF.

The chain couples TRBV4-1 to TRBJ2-7; a weak D match, TRBD2 (5 bases). The CDR3 contains 15 residues. Per germline, CDR1 MGHRA and CDR2 YSYEKL. Between the trimmed V and J ends, which lost 4 bases and 2 bases, there was a span of 15 bases. CDR3: CASSPGGTGTYEQYF. The DNA for the CDR3 is TGCGCCAGCAGCCCAGGAGGAACGGGAACCTACGAGCAGTACTTC.

This clone was seen ten or more times. J is TRBJ2-7 and V is TRBV27; D is perhaps TRBD1 (7 bases). V was pared by 5 bases and J by 5 bases, with 13 bases between. In germline, CDR1 is MNHEY, CDR2 SMNVEV (reference sequence). The CDR3 totals 13 residues. Here the CDR3 reads CASSPGGINEQYF. Written as DNA, the CDR3 is TGTGCCAGCAGTCCAGGGGGGATCAACGAGCAGTACTTC.

The rearrangement uses TRBV4-1 and TRBJ1-1; TRBD1 might be the D (6 bases). V was pared by 4 bases and J by 4 bases, with 22 bases between. The germline CDR1 and CDR2 sequences are MGHRA and YSYEKL. The CDR3 loop spans 17 amino acids. In DNA, the CDR3 is TGCGCCAGCAGCCCTAAAGGGGGAGTGCTGCAGGGCACTGAAGCTTTCTTT. It yields the protein CASSPKGGVLQGTEAFF.

V usage is TRBV4-1 and J usage is TRBJ1-5; tentative D call: TRBD1 (5 bases). Germline V gene lookup returns CDR1 MGHRA and CDR2 YSYEKL. The CDR3 has 15 residues. V lost 4 bases and J lost 7, with 17 bases in between. The CDR3, as DNA: TGCGCCAGCAGCCCAAACACAGGAAGATGGCAGCCCCAGCATTTT. This encodes CASSPNTGRWQPQHF.

The gene calls are TRBV6-5 and TRBJ1-1; D possibly corresponds to TRBD1 (6 bases). The CDR3 spans 14 residues. Per germline, CDR1 MNHEY and CDR2 SVGAGI. V was clipped by 2 bases and J by 6 bases, with 13 bases between them. As DNA, the CDR3 is TGTGCCAGCAGTTACCGGGACACCAGTCCTGAAGCTTTCTTT. Translating it yields CASSYRDTSPEAFF.

This clone was seen once. This chain joins TRBV6-5 and TRBJ1-2, with a possible D match to TRBD1 (6 bases). V lost 5 bases, J lost 3 bases, and 13 bases lay in between. The CDR3 totals 14 residues. In germline, CDR1 is MNHEY, CDR2 SVGAGI. The CDR3 DNA reads as TGTGCCAGCAGTACTACAGGGAACGACTATGGCTACACCTTC. Its protein product is CASSTTGNDYGYTF.

The V and J genes are TRBV18 and TRBJ2-5, with TRBD1 matching 9 bases. This CDR3 region has 14 residues. The J segment lost 1 base and the V segment lost 3 bases, leaving 0 bases of the junction unmatched. Germline-derived CDR1 and CDR2 are KGHSH and LQKENI. Here the CDR3 DNA reads TGTGCCAGCTCACCGGACAGGGGCCAAGAGACCCAGTACTTC. Translated, it gives CASSPDRGQETQYF.

This chain uses TRBV6-5 with TRBJ2-6; 9 positions agree with TRBD1. Germline CDR1 MNHEY, CDR2 SVGAGI. This CDR3 comprises 15 residues. V trimming: 6 bases; J trimming: 2 bases; junction bases outside the gene matches: 2. CDR3 coding DNA: TGTGCCAGCAGAACAGGGGGCGCTGGGGCCAACGTCCTGACTTTC. Translation gives CASRTGGAGANVLTF.

The genes are TRBV7-9 and TRBJ2-5; 15 bases fit TRBD2. The CDR3 runs 15 residues. V lost 5 bases and J lost 5; bases outside the gene matches: 3. Germline V gene data show CDR1 as SEHNR and CDR2 as FQNEAQ (reference sequence). The CDR3 DNA is TGTGCCAGCAGCCGGACTAGCGGGGGGGTGGAGACCCAGTACTTC. Translated, it gives CASSRTSGGVETQYF. The full variable domain, with the rest looked up from reference TRBV7-9 and TRBJ2-5, is DTGVSQNPRHKITKRGQNVTFRCDPISEHNRLYWYRQTLGQGPEFLTYFQNEAQLEKSRLLSDRFSAERPKGSFSTLEIQRTEQGDSAMYLCASSRTSGGVETQYFGPGTRLLVL.

This clone was seen just once. The V and J genes are TRBV30 and TRBJ1-6; 9 bases are a match to TRBD1. The CDR3 is 14 residues long. J lost 9 bases, V lost 4 bases, and 7 bases had no gene match. Per the germline V gene, CDR1 is GTSNPN and CDR2 is SVGIG (reference sequence). Here the CDR3 DNA reads TGTGCCTGGAACCCCGGGACAGGGATTTCACCCCTCCACTTT. Encoded protein: CAWNPGTGISPLHF.

The rearrangement joins TRBV9 to TRBJ2-1, with 7 bases fitting TRBD2. V was pared by 3 bases and J by 0 bases, with 6 bases of the junction left unmatched. Per germline, CDR1 SGDLS and CDR2 YYNGEE. The CDR3 sequence is 16 residues long. CDR3 sequence reads: CASSETSTGSYNEQFF. The CDR3 nucleotides are TGTGCCAGCAGCGAGACTAGCACGGGCTCCTACAATGAGCAGTTCTTC.

The chain joins TRBV5-8 to TRBJ2-1; D is undetermined. CDR3 length: 13 amino acids. Germline assignment: CDR1 SGHTS and CDR2 YDEGEE. Trimming shortened V by 0 bases and J by 3 bases, and 4 bases separated the two germline ends. The CDR3 bases are TGTGCCAGCAGCTTGGGCGACTACAATGAGCAGTTCTTC. Its protein is CASSLGDYNEQFF. The variable domain in full, completed from reference TRBV5-8 and TRBJ2-1, reads EAGVTQSPTHLIKTRGQQATLRCSPISGHTSVYWYQQALGLGLQFLLWYDEGEERNRGNFPPRFSGRQFPNYSSELNVNALELEDSALYLCASSLGDYNEQFFGPGTRLTVL.

The genes are TRBV21-1 and TRBJ2-7; the table's D call TRBD2 went unverified against the DNA. TRBV21-1 constitutes a pseudogene. This CDR3 comprises 18 residues. The CDR3: CASPGGAVGYSSSYEQYF. The CDR3 bases are TGTGCCAGCCCGGGGGGGGCTGTTGGCTACTCTAGCTCCTACGAGCAGTACTTC.

The genes are TRBV11-3 and TRBJ1-1, with TRBD1 matching over 7 bases. Per the germline V gene, CDR1 is SGHNT and CDR2 is YENEEA. The ends lost 4 bases at V and 8 bases at J; junction bases unmatched: 4. CDR3 length: 12 residues. The CDR3 region is CASSSTGREAFF. The CDR3 DNA sequence: TGTGCCAGCAGCTCGACAGGGCGGGAAGCTTTCTTT. The full variable domain, with the rest looked up from reference TRBV11-3 and TRBJ1-1, is EAGVVQSPRYKIIEKKQPVAFWCNPISGHNTLYWYLQNLGQGPELLIRYENEEAVDDSQLPKDRFSAERLKGVDSTLKIQPAELGDSAVYLCASSSTGREAFFGQGTRLTVV.

The chain couples TRBV9 to TRBJ1-5, with unresolved D. The germline V gene encodes CDR1 SGDLS and CDR2 YYNGEE. There are 15 residues in the CDR3. The V gene lost 0 bases and the J gene lost 3 bases, with 10 bases spanning the gap. CDR3 sequence (DNA): TGTGCCAGCAGCGTAGGTCCGGGGAACAATCAGCCCCAGCATTTT. It yields the protein CASSVGPGNNQPQHF.

This chain joins TRBV6-1 and TRBJ1-4; TRBD1 matches at 9 bases. This CDR3 contains 14 residues. The V segment lost 7 bases and the J segment 10 bases; nucleotides outside the gene matches: 10. Germline CDR1 reads MNHNS; CDR2 reads SASEGT. The CDR3 loop reads CASTTGTGTAKLFF. DNA of the CDR3: TGTGCCAGCACAACCGGGACAGGGACTGCAAAACTGTTTTTT.

This clone was seen a single time. The V gene is TRBV7-8, the J gene TRBJ2-1, with TRBD1 matching 7 bases. This CDR3 is 16 amino acids long. Germline loops: CDR1 SGHVS, CDR2 FQNEAQ. Trimming took 3 bases from V and 3 from J; bases not matched to a gene: 8. CDR3 loop: CASSFADRANYNEQFF. DNA for the CDR3: TGTGCCAGCAGCTTCGCCGACAGGGCCAACTACAATGAGCAGTTCTTC. Based on the CDR3 plus reference TRBV7-8 and TRBJ2-1, the full variable domain is GAGVSQSPRYKVAKRGQDVALRCDPISGHVSLFWYQQALGQGPEFLTYFQNEAQLDKSGLPSDRFFAERPEGSVSTLKIQRTQQEDSAVYLCASSFADRANYNEQFFGPGTRLTVL.

The chain links TRBV19 to TRBJ1-3, with TRBD1 as a possible D gene (6 bases). V lost 6 bases to trimming and J lost 0 bases, with 9 bases between them. Germline CDR1 and CDR2: LNHDA and SQIVND (reference sequence). The CDR3 contains 14 residues. CDR3 protein: CASSTDSSGNTIYF. The CDR3 DNA sequence: TGTGCCAGTAGCACGGACAGCTCTGGAAACACCATATATTTT.

The chain recombines TRBV4-3 with TRBJ2-3, with 7 positions matching TRBD2. The V segment lost 5 bases and the J segment 2 bases; nucleotides outside the gene matches: 10. The CDR3 sequence is 16 residues long. CDR1 and CDR2 (germline): LGHNA, YSLEER. DNA for the CDR3: TGCGCCAGCAGCACCGTAGCGGGTATTGCCACAGATACGCAGTATTTT. Amino acids: CASSTVAGIATDTQYF.